The rows below give T cell receptor beta chains drawn from one sample of a study of regulatory T cells in long-lasting Graves disease. TCRdb itself ran the multiplex PCR reads through MiXCR, one entry per CDR3 protein. The data contain over 300,000 distinct CDR3 sequences, 15% to 19% of them singletons. The sequenced sample was peripheral blood mononuclear cells (PBMCs), obtained at new diagnosis, from a patient treated with antithyroid drugs. The receptors derive from a female donor with Graves disease. Both conserved end residues are trimmed from each CDR3.

TRBJ2-5	TRBV7-9	ASSLRGGVETQY
TRBJ1-1	TRBV10-1	ASSDPGSGTEAF
TRBJ2-5	TRBV7-3	ASSPGGGGIGETQY
TRBJ2-5	TRBV6-9	ASSYSDRRNQY
TRBJ1-1	TRBV5-1	ASSSTQGLNTEAF
TRBJ2-5	TRBV28	ASTRGQGAETQY
TRBJ2-3	TRBV24-1	ATSDFGAGGTDTQY
TRBJ2-7	TRBV27	ASSLSQREGVYEQY
TRBJ1-3	TRBV6-1	ASSHSNTLLRGAGNTIY
TRBJ2-3	TRBV3-1	ASSHPGQGARETQY
TRBJ2-3	TRBV5-4	ASSRAGGYTDTQY
NA	TRBV7-2	ASSGLAGRDEQF
TRBJ1-1	TRBV7-9	ASSPRRQPSNTEAF
TRBJ2-5	TRBV29-1	SVEIWTGGRETQY
TRBJ2-1	TRBV12-5	ASGGQGRYNEQF
TRBJ1-5	TRBV28	ASSLLGQGSNQPQH
TRBJ1-2	TRBV29-1	SVTAGVGYGYT
TRBJ1-1	TRBV6-1	ASTKGGADTEAF
TRBJ1-2	TRBV15	ATSRDGTGPYYGYT
TRBJ1-5	TRBV4-1	ASSPRQDNQPQH
TRBJ1-2	TRBV29-1	AHRQGLENYGYT
TRBJ2-2	TRBV24-1	ATSDLGNTGELF
TRBJ2-7	TRBV5-1	ASSWGSTSYEQY
TRBJ2-3	TRBV20-1	SATTSPADTQY
TRBJ2-7	TRBV4-2	ASSQMTGEFGQY
TRBJ1-2	TRBV6-1	ATDSATDGYT
TRBJ1-3	TRBV5-4	ASSLFGNTIY
TRBJ2-1	TRBV7-2	ASSSFSAAYSYNEQF
TRBJ2-7	TRBV3-1	ASSRVNEQY
TRBJ2-2	TRBV19	ASMNLLTGELF
TRBJ1-1	TRBV19	ASTPGTENTEAF
TRBJ2-1	TRBV6-2/TRBV6-3	ASSRGTRYNEQF
TRBJ2-5	TRBV3-1	ASSPWTTQGEETQY
TRBJ1-1	TRBV7-8	ASSSFYRGGLIDLRERAF
TRBJ1-2	TRBV5-1	ASSLPRGPTPSNYGYT
TRBJ2-2	TRBV11-2	ASSKLAGGFANTGELF
TRBJ2-5	TRBV12-3/TRBV12-4	ASALGWTQY
TRBJ2-3	TRBV11-2	ASRIKFLANTQDTQY
TRBJ2-1	TRBV12-3/TRBV12-4	ASRTTGLAQGFGSYNEQF
TRBJ1-1	TRBV6-1	ASSEGRGAF
TRBJ2-3	TRBV6-1	ASSEARQKLFTDTQY
TRBJ2-7	TRBV7-6	ASSLAVSSYEQY
TRBJ2-2	TRBV27	ASSLTGRSTGELF
TRBJ1-1	TRBV3-1	ANSQVVNTEAF
TRBJ2-1	TRBV20-1	SAEPGGLNEQF
TRBJ1-1	TRBV7-2	ASSARDRAPKAEAF
TRBJ2-7	TRBV6-9	ASSFGLAGYEQY
TRBJ2-3	TRBV7-2	ASSLASGLAGYGDTQY
TRBJ2-1	TRBV7-2	ASSLVGTSGYNEQF
TRBJ1-2	TRBV15	ATSREGVDYGYT
TRBJ2-7	TRBV5-5	ASSLELSLYEQY
TRBJ2-3	TRBV27	ASSHPTGDLTDTQY
TRBJ1-2	TRBV20-1	SARDLDRGGYGYT
TRBJ2-2	TRBV7-2	ASSGTIAGGSGTGELF